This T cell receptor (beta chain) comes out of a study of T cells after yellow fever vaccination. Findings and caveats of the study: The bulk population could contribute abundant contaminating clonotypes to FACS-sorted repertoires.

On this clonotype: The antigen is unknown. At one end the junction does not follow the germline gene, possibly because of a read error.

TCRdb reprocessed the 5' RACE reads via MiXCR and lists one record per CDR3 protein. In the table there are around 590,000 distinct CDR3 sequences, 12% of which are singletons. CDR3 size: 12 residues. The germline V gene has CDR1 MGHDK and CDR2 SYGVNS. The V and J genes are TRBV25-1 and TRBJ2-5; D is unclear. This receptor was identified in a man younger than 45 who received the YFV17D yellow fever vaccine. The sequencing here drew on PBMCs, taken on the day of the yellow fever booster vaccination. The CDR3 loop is CTSTRAEETQYF. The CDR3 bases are TGTACCAGCACCCGGGCGGAGGAGACCCAGTACTTC.